The sequence of this T cell receptor beta chain was determined in a study of blood T cell repertoires in COVID-19. Study context: PBMCs, B-cell-depleted T cells, or T cells provided the cDNA or gDNA that made up the material.

Sequencing was performed with immunoSEQ multiplex PCR; in TCRdb, only in-frame clones are kept and a portion is missing. The data contain some 89,000 clones, about nine tenths of them singletons. V was clipped by 5 bases and J by 4 bases, with 18 bases between them. There are 16 residues in the CDR3. Per germline, CDR1 PRHDT and CDR2 FYEKMQ (reference sequence). The chain is built from TRBV13 and TRBJ1-3; D is possibly TRBD1 (6 bases). The receptor was derived from a man in his fifties or sixties with acute or convalescent COVID-19. The sequencing input was peripheral blood. In nucleotides, the CDR3 is TGTGCCAGCAGCCTAAAGACAGGTCGTTCAGGAAACACCATATATTTT. Translation gives CASSLKTGRSGNTIYF.